A single sample gave rise to the 29 T cell receptor delta chains below, sequenced in a study of gamma-delta chains in newborns, infants, children (dated by TCRdb to between 2017 and 2020). Instrument on record: Illumina MiSeq. TCRdb called clones from the public reads with CATT, and repeated DNA sequences were later combined into one row. The table for this sample lists some 5,000 delta-chain clones; roughly 0.41% of them were counted only once. The ten largest clonotypes hold 13% to 15% of the sample. The sample comprised blood. Receptors were obtained from a child who was a newborn, infant or young child, either healthy, febrile or measles-vaccinated (not recorded which).

About this clone itself: The protein TCRdb lists belongs to a much larger clone and differs from this DNA's translation at residue 5, which points to a read error; the protein shown is made from the DNA. The V gene is TRDV2, the J gene TRDJ3; D not certain. Deletions cut 3 bases from V and 0 bases from J, with 14 bases between. This CDR3 has 18 amino acids. CDR1 and CDR2 from the germline V gene are GEAIGNYY and EKD. CDR3 coding DNA: TGTGCCTGTGACGCCGTCTGGCCGAGCTCCTGGGACACCCGACAGATGTTTTTC. Translated: CACDAVWPSSWDTRQMFF.

This clone was seen only a few times. The mismatch at residue 13 between this DNA's translation and the TCRdb protein of a much larger clone likely reflects a read error; the protein shown is translated from the DNA. The V call is TRDV2, the J call TRDJ2; 7 bases are shared with TRDD3. The CDR3 sequence is 18 residues long. Germline V gene sequence: CDR1 GEAIGNYY, CDR2 EKD. CDR3 in amino acids: CACDPLGVMAPLIAQLFF. The CDR3 nucleotides are TGTGCCTGTGACCCTCTGGGGGTCATGGCCCCTTTGATAGCACAACTCTTCTTT.

In its sample, this clone is medium-sized (0.01 to 0.1%). It is likely a read error: a sequence one base away is far more abundant. This chain links TRDV2 with TRDJ1; 9 bases are a match to TRDD3. The CDR3 has 14 amino acids. Looked up from germline, CDR1 is GEAIGNYY and CDR2 is EKD. CDR3 sequence: CACDVLGDTDKPIF. The CDR3, as DNA: TGTGCCTGTGACGTACTGGGGGACACCGATAAACCCATCTTT.

This clone was seen more than once but under ten times. Just one base apart from a much larger clone, this may be a read error. Other DNA sequences in the same sample also yield this CDR3. The chain is built from TRDV2 and TRDJ3, with 9 positions matching TRDD3. The length of the CDR3 is 17 residues. Germline V gene data show CDR1 as GEAIGNYY and CDR2 as EKD. The CDR3 DNA sequence: TGTGCCTGCGACACCTGGGGGATGACCTGGGACACCCGACAGATGTTTTTC. Encoded protein: CACDTWGMTWDTRQMFF.

The table lists this clone with a few counts. This likely traces to a read error, being one base from a far larger clone. This specimen includes other DNA sequences encoding the same CDR3. The chain uses TRDV2 and TRDJ2; 8 bases agree with TRDD3. The CDR3 length is 13 residues. Germline V CDR1 and CDR2: GEAIGNYY, EKD. V gave up 1 base and J gave up 8 bases; unmatched junction bases: 2. The CDR3 bases are TGTGCCTGTGACACTGGGGGATGGGCACAACTCTTCTTT. The encoded protein is CACDTGGWAQLFF.

This clone was detected a few times. A single base separates this from a much larger clone, so it may be a read error. The V call is TRDV2, the J call TRDJ3; 10 positions agree with TRDD3. The CDR3 has 20 residues. Germline V CDR1 and CDR2: GEAIGNYY, EKD. CDR3 region: CARDSTGGSSVSWDTRQMFF. As DNA, the CDR3 is TGTGCCCGTGACTCCACTGGGGGATCTTCTGTCTCCTGGGACACCCGACAGATGTTTTTC.

This clone was counted at least ten times. Given a much more abundant clone one base away, this may be a read error. The identical CDR3 is also encoded by other nucleotide sequences in the sample. CDR3 sequence reads: CACDRTGGYISSWDTRQMFF. DNA for the CDR3: TGTGCCTGTGACAGGACTGGGGGATACATAAGTTCCTGGGACACCCGACAGATGTTTTTC. The rearrangement links TRDV2 to TRDJ3; 12 bases are shared with TRDD3. The J segment lost 1 base and the V segment lost 2 bases, leaving 8 bases of the junction unmatched. The CDR3 is 20 amino acids. Germline loops: CDR1 GEAIGNYY, CDR2 EKD.

Concerning this clone itself: This DNA translates differently at residue 3 from the TCRdb protein, which is that of a much larger clone; a read error is likely, and the protein shown is the DNA's own translation. The J gene is TRDJ3, the V gene TRDV2; D might be TRDD1 (5 bases). The length of the CDR3 is 18 residues. CDR1 is GEAIGNYY, CDR2 EKD, per germline. The CDR3 bases are TGTGCCAGTGACACCGGAGATAGTATCACCTGGGACACCCGACAGATGTTTTTC. Translation gives CASDTGDSITWDTRQMFF.

This clone has a handful of counts. The amino acid sequence in TCRdb belongs to a much larger clone and departs from this DNA's translation at residue 9, likely a sequencing read error; the sequence shown is translated from the DNA. The chain couples TRDV2 to TRDJ3, with 7 bases aligning to TRDD3. This CDR3 is built from 18 residues. Germline values: CDR1 GEAIGNYY, CDR2 EKD. V lost 3 bases and J lost 1; bases outside the gene matches: 8. The chain's CDR3 is CACDPLLGTSWDTRQMFF. The CDR3 region has the DNA TGTGCCTGTGACCCCCTACTGGGGACATCCTGGGACACCCGACAGATGTTTTTC.

By share of the sample, this clone is medium-sized. This chain connects TRDV2 to TRDJ3, with 13 positions matching TRDD3. J was trimmed by 0 bases and V by 4 bases; bases with no gene match: 11. The V gene's germline CDR1 is GEAIGNYY and CDR2 EKD. The CDR3 totals 21 residues. The CDR3 loop is CACDPVLGDTQSSWDTRQMFF. The DNA for the CDR3 is TGTGCCTGTGATCCCGTACTGGGGGATACGCAGAGCTCCTGGGACACCCGACAGATGTTTTTC.

A note on this clone: TCRdb has a much larger clone's protein, which differs at residue 3 from the translation of this DNA, likely because of a read error; what is shown is the protein translated from the DNA. The rearrangement links TRDV2 to TRDJ3; 7 positions match TRDD3. Germline V gene sequence: CDR1 GEAIGNYY, CDR2 EKD. The CDR3 is 19 residues long. The CDR3 is CAYDTAGGIRLWDTRQMFF. The CDR3 DNA sequence: TGTGCCTATGACACCGCTGGGGGGATCCGTCTCTGGGACACCCGACAGATGTTTTTC.

This clone was counted between two and nine times. With a much larger clone just one base away, this may be a read error. This CDR3 is also generated by other DNA sequences in the sample. V and J are TRDV2 and TRDJ2, with 9 bases identical to TRDD3. The CDR3 contains 16 residues. Per the germline V gene, CDR1 is GEAIGNYY and CDR2 is EKD. This chain's CDR3 is CACDKTGGALTAQLFF. The CDR3 DNA reads TGCGCCTGTGACAAAACTGGGGGAGCTTTGACAGCACAACTCTTCTTT.

Points on this clone: TCRdb has a much larger clone's protein, which differs at residue 4 from the translation of this DNA, likely because of a read error; what is shown is the protein translated from the DNA. The V and J genes are TRDV2 and TRDJ3; 9 bases fit TRDD3. V shed 5 bases, J shed 1 base, and the junction held 5 bases outside the gene matches. CDR1 is GEAIGNYY and CDR2 is EKD in the germline V gene. CDR3 length: 17 amino acids. Here the CDR3 DNA reads TGTGCCTGTGGCAATACTGGGGGATCCTGGGACACCCGACAGATGTTTTTC. This sequence encodes CACGNTGGSWDTRQMFF.

In this sample, this clone turned up a few times. Just one base apart from a much larger clone, this may be a read error. V is TRDV1 and J is TRDJ1; weak D call: TRDD3 (5 bases). The CDR3 sequence is 15 residues long. Germline CDR1 reads TSWWSYY; CDR2 reads QGS. With 0 bases removed from V and 3 bases from J, the gap between germline ends came to 11 bases. The CDR3 nucleotides read TGTGCTCTTGGGGAACTCCTGGTATACGCCGATAAACTCATCTTT. It encodes CALGELLVYADKLIF.

In this sample, this clone turned up a few times. A much larger clone sits a single nucleotide away, making a read error possible. V gene TRDV2 combines with J gene TRDJ2; D perhaps matches TRDD3 (6 bases). The CDR3 covers 15 residues. Germline CDR1 reads GEAIGNYY; CDR2 reads EKD. With 0 bases removed from V and 4 bases from J, the gap between germline ends came to 11 bases. The CDR3 spells CACDTVGGTTAQLFF. DNA for the CDR3: TGTGCCTGTGACACCGTGGGGGGTACGACAGCACAACTCTTCTTT.

This clone is classed as medium-sized. The same CDR3 is also encoded by other DNA sequences in this sample. The rearrangement uses TRDV2 and TRDJ3, with D perhaps matching TRDD3 (6 bases). The germline gives CDR1 GEAIGNYY, CDR2 EKD. V lost 0 bases and J 0 bases, leaving 11 bases between the germline ends. The CDR3 loop spans 18 amino acids. CDR3 region: CACDTVGGSSWDTRQMFF. CDR3 in DNA: TGTGCCTGTGACACCGTGGGGGGTAGCTCCTGGGACACCCGACAGATGTTTTTC.

This clone was seen a few times. TCRdb lists the protein of a much larger clone for this DNA, which differs at residue 12, so this is likely a read error; the protein given here is translated from the DNA itself. CDR3 sequence: CACDTRGPSSWYTRQMFF. The DNA of the CDR3 is TGTGCCTGTGACACAAGAGGCCCGAGCTCCTGGTACACCCGACAGATGTTTTTC. The chain links TRDV2 to TRDJ3; no definite D call. Germline CDR1 is GEAIGNYY and CDR2 is EKD. This CDR3 contains 18 residues.

In this sample, this clone turned up a few times. The mismatch at residue 7 between this DNA's translation and the TCRdb protein of a much larger clone likely reflects a read error; the protein shown is translated from the DNA. The chain uses TRDV2 and TRDJ1; no clear D gene. V was clipped by 5 bases and J by 0 bases, with 21 bases between them. This CDR3 has 17 residues. Looked up from germline, CDR1 is GEAIGNYY and CDR2 is EKD. The CDR3 loop reads CACVRTRGLPYTDKLIF. DNA for the CDR3: TGTGCCTGTGTCCGTACTAGGGGTCTACCCTACACCGATAAACTCATCTTT.

Turning to this clone: A much larger clone lies a single base off, so this may be a read error. The chain couples TRDV2 to TRDJ3; 9 bases agree with TRDD3. The V gene's germline CDR1 is GEAIGNYY and CDR2 EKD. The CDR3 runs to 20 residues. The CDR3 spells CACDTVTLLGDSWDTRQVFF. CDR3 sequence (DNA): TGTGCCTGTGACACCGTTACCCTACTGGGGGACTCCTGGGACACCCGACAGGTGTTTTTC.

As to this clone: The TCRdb protein, from a much larger clone, departs from this DNA's translation at residue 5, likely by read error; the protein shown derives from the DNA. This sample includes further DNA sequences coding for the same CDR3. The rearrangement links TRDV2 to TRDJ2; possible D gene TRDD3, 6 bases. Looked up from germline, CDR1 is GEAIGNYY and CDR2 is EKD. This CDR3 is 15 amino acids long. V gave up 3 bases and J gave up 0 bases, with 10 bases separating them. The CDR3 DNA reads as TGTGCCTGTGACGCCCTGGGGACTTTGACAGCACAACTCTTCTTT. Translated, it gives CACDALGTLTAQLFF.

At least ten counts were recorded for this clone. This may come from a read error, since a much larger clone is one base off. Other DNA sequences within the sample encode an identical CDR3. The chain employs TRDV2 and TRDJ1, with 8 bases aligning to TRDD3. This CDR3 has 14 amino acids. CDR1 GEAIGNYY and CDR2 EKD come from the germline V gene. The CDR3 region has the DNA TGTGCCTGCGACACTGGGGGGTACACCGATAAACTCATCTTT. Translated: CACDTGGYTDKLIF.

This clone was detected a few times. A single base separates this from a much larger clone, so it may be a read error. The chain links TRDV2 to TRDJ3; 9 bases are a match to TRDD3. CDR3 length: 18 amino acids. Germline-derived CDR1 and CDR2 are GEAIGNYY and EKD. CDR3 in amino acids: CARDTLGIRSWDTRQMFF. In DNA, the CDR3 is TGTGCCCGTGACACTCTGGGGATACGCTCCTGGGACACCCGACAGATGTTTTTC.

No V segment was called; the J segment is TRDJ3; the DNA was not compared with TRDD3, the D call given in the table. The CDR3 is 20 residues long. The CDR3 spells CACDTVLGILSSWDTRQMFF. CDR3 in DNA: TGTGCCTGTGACACCGTTCTGGGGATACTCAGCTCCTGGGACACCCGCCAGATGTTTTTC.

This clone has just a few counts. TCRdb records a much larger clone's protein for this DNA, with a difference at residue 3 that likely arises from a read error; the protein given is the translation of the DNA. The J gene is TRDJ3, the V gene TRDV2, with 7 bases that match TRDD3. Germline lookup yields CDR1 GEAIGNYY and CDR2 EKD. This CDR3 comprises 18 residues. The DNA for the CDR3 is TGTGCCCGTGACACCGGATGGGATACAACCTGGGACACCCGACAGATGTTTTTC. Encoded protein: CARDTGWDTTWDTRQMFF.

This clone was detected only a few times. The protein that TCRdb holds for this DNA derives from a much larger clone and differs from the translated DNA at residue 10, which likely indicates a read error; the protein shown here is translated from the DNA. The chain joins TRDV1 to TRDJ1; 10 bases line up with TRDD3. The length of the CDR3 is 16 residues. V shed 5 bases and J 3 bases; nucleotides not matched to a gene: 9. Germline assignment: CDR1 TSWWSYY and CDR2 QGS. In DNA, the CDR3 is TGTGCTCTTGGGAAACCCCACTGGGGGATGCCCGATAAACTCATCTTT. Its protein is CALGKPHWGMPDKLIF.

The sample holds a few counts of this clone. A much larger clone differs from this one at a single base, so this may be a read error. The rearrangement links TRDV2 to TRDJ3; tentative D call: TRDD3 (6 bases). The CDR3 has 23 residues. Trimming removed 1 base from V and 0 bases from J, with 27 bases in between. Germline CDR1 reads GEAIGNYY; CDR2 reads EKD. The CDR3 bases are TGTGCCTGTGACACTGCTTTTGGGGAGATACGCCCCAAAATCTCCTGGGACACCCGACAGATGTTTTTC. Residues: CACDTAFGEIRPKISWDTRQMFF.

Concerning this clone: A far larger clone is only one base removed, so a read error is likely. Within the sample, other DNA sequences also encode this same CDR3. This rearrangement joins TRDV2 to TRDJ2; TRDD3 is a possible D gene (5 bases). The V end was cut by 0 bases, the J end by 1 base, with 8 bases between. The CDR3 length is 15 residues. Germline V gene sequence: CDR1 GEAIGNYY, CDR2 EKD. CDR3 protein: CACDTVGDLTAQLFF. DNA for the CDR3: TGTGCCTGTGACACCGTAGGGGATTTGACAGCACAACTCTTCTTT.

A remark on this clone: A much more abundant neighbour one base away suggests this may be a read error. In DNA, the CDR3 is TGTGCCTGTGACGCGCTTAGGCAGGATGATTACTTCTGGGACACCCGACAGATGTTTTTC. This translates into CACDALRQDDYFWDTRQMFF. The genes are TRDV2 and TRDJ3, with D hard to call. The CDR3 totals 20 residues. Trimming left V 3 bases short and J 3 bases short, with 23 bases between. Germline-derived CDR1 and CDR2 are GEAIGNYY and EKD.

This clone was counted only a few times. TCRdb's protein, taken from a much larger clone, differs from this DNA's translation at residue 13, likely owing to a read error; the protein displayed comes from the DNA. This chain links TRDV2 with TRDJ3; 9 nucleotides match TRDD3. CDR1 GEAIGNYY and CDR2 EKD come from the germline V gene. CDR3 length equals 18 residues. In nucleotides, the CDR3 is TGTGCCTGTGACACCTGGGGGATAAGCTCCTGGGACGCCCGACAGATGTTTTTC. Its protein product is CACDTWGISSWDARQMFF.